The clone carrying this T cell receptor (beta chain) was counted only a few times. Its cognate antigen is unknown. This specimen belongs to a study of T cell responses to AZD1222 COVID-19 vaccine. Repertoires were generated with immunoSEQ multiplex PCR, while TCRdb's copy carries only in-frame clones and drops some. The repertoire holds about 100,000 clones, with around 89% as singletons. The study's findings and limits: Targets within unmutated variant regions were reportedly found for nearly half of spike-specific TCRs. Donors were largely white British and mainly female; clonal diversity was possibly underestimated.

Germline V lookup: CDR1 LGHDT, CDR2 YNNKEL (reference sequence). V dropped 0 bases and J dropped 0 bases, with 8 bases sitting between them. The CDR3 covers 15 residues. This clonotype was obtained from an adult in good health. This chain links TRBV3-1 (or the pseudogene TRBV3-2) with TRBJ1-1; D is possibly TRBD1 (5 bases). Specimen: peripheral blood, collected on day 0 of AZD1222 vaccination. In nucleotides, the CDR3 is TGTGCCAGCAGCCAAGATTGGGGCATGAACACTGAAGCTTTCTTT. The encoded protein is CASSQDWGMNTEAFF.